These 2 T cell receptor beta chains originate from one sample sequenced in a study of beta chain features in type 1 diabetes. Investigators reverse transcribed all isolated RNA, so they sequenced expressed TCRB transcripts. The table came from immunoSEQ multiplex PCR; TCRdb's copy has only in-frame clones and leaves some out. The sample holds some 410,000 clones; around 13% are singletons and the top ten take approximately 0.038%. Input material: naive CD4+ T cells from blood. These receptor sequences come from a young man in good health.

This clone appeared a few times. Different DNA sequences within this sample yield the same CDR3. This rearrangement joins TRBV9 to TRBJ2-2; D remains ambiguous. V shed 0 bases and J shed 5 bases, with 2 bases lying between them. This CDR3 contains 12 residues. CDR1 SGDLS and CDR2 YYNGEE come from the germline V gene. DNA for the CDR3: TGTGCCAGCAGCGTAGTAACCGGGGAGCTGTTTTTT. Translation: CASSVVTGELFF.

This clone was counted a few times. This chain joins TRBV6-1 and TRBJ2-7; D possibly corresponds to TRBD2 (6 bases). V lost 5 bases to trimming and J lost 4 bases, with 18 bases between them. The CDR3 is made up of 15 amino acids. Germline V gene data show CDR1 as MNHNS and CDR2 as SASEGT. CDR3 amino acids: CASSTRGGTPYEQYV. The CDR3 region has the DNA TGTGCCAGCAGTACTCGGGGAGGAACCCCTTACGAGCAGTACGTC.